The T cell receptor beta chain described here comes from a study of T cell changes during pregnancy in multiple sclerosis. The ends were cut back, 6 bases at V and 7 bases at J, with 9 bases in the middle. The CDR3 consists of 10 residues. The germline V gene has CDR1 DFQATT and CDR2 SNEGSKA (reference sequence). Data came from immunoSEQ multiplex PCR; TCRdb stores just in-frame clones and leaves some out. There are 65,000 to 85,000 clones in the sample; approximately 87% occur only once, and roughly 9.5% lies in the top ten. This specimen consisted of peripheral blood, obtained after pregnancy. The sequence was obtained from a female donor in good health, enrolled as a control in a pregnancy study. The V and J genes are TRBV20-1 and TRBJ1-1, with D tentatively TRBD1 (5 bases). The CDR3 is CSARDGEAFF. As DNA, the CDR3 is TGCAGTGCGCGGGACGGTGAAGCTTTCTTT.